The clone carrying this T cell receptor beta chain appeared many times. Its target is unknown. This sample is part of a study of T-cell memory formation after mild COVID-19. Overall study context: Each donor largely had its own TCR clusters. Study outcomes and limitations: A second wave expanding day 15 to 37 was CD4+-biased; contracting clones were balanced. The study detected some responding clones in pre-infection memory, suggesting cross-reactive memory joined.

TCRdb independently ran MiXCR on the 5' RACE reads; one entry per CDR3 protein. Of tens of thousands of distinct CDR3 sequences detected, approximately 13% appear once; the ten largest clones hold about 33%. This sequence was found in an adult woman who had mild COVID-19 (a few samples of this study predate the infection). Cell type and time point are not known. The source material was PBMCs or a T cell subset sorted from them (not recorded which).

The CDR3 nucleotides are TGTGCCAGCAGTACAGCACCACGGGTCCTCTACAATGAGCAGTTCTTC. It specifies CASSTAPRVLYNEQFF. The chain recombines TRBV6-5 with TRBJ2-1; D gene ambiguous. This CDR3 contains 16 residues. Germline V gene lookup returns CDR1 MNHEY and CDR2 SVGAGI. V was clipped by 5 bases and J by 3 bases, with 17 bases between them.